This TCR beta chain was sequenced for a study of PD-1 blockade in classical Hodgkin lymphoma. Points from the study as a whole: Newly diagnosed patients reportedly trailed healthy donors in baseline TCR diversity.

All trial patients relapsed after autologous stem cell transplantation. This CDR3 comprises 16 residues. CDR1 is MNHEY, CDR2 SVGAGI, per germline. The trim removed 0 bases at V and 4 bases at J, leaving 3 bases unmatched. A remark on this clone: The antigen remains unidentified.

Sequencing used immunoSEQ multiplex PCR; TCRdb keeps in-frame clones, though not all of them. The sample contains about 98,000 clones, approximately 80% of which appear only once. This clonotype was sampled from a human donor with classical Hodgkin lymphoma. Sample: peripheral blood mononuclear cells (PBMCs), taken before the second cycle of nivolumab. This sequence joins TRBV6-5 and TRBJ2-2, with TRBD2 identical over 9 bases. The CDR3 nucleotides read TGTGCCAGCAGTTACTCGACTAGCGGAGTCACCGGGGAGCTGTTTTTT. It is translated as CASSYSTSGVTGELFF.